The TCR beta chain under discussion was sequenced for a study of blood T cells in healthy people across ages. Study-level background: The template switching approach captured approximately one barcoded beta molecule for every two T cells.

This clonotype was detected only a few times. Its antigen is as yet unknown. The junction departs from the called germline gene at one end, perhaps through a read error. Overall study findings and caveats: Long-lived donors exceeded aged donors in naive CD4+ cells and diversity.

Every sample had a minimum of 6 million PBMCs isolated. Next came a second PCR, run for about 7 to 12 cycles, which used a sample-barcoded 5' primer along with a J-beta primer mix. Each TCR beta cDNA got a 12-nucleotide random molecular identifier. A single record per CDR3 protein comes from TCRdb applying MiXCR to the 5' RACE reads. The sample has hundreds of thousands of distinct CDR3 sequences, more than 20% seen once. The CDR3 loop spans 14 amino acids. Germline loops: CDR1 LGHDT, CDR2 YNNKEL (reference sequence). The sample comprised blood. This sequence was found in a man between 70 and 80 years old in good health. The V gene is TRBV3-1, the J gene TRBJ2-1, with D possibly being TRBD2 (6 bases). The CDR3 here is CVSSPRDSENEQFF. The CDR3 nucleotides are TGTGTCAGCAGCCCCCGGGACTCGGAGAATGAGCAGTTCTTC.